These T cell receptor beta chains were read from a single sample in a study of T cell responses to AZD1222 COVID-19 vaccine. The data were produced by immunoSEQ multiplex PCR, yet TCRdb's version contains in-frame clones alone and is incomplete. The repertoire consists of roughly 120,000 clones, with 94% occurring once and the leading ten covering approximately 7%. The sequencing here drew on peripheral blood, taken on day 0 of AZD1222 vaccination. Every receptor here comes from an adult in good health. The CDR3 runs from the conserved cysteine through the conserved F or W. D genes are given only for firm matches. Clone size is not always given. Where it is, it says once, few, many or a class for expanded clones.

NA	TRBV7-8	TRBJ1-2	once	TGTGCCAGCAGCCCGGGACGCTTAGCAAACTATGGCTACACCTTC	CASSPGRLANYGYTF
TRBD2	TRBV3-1/TRBV3-2	TRBJ2-2	NA	TGTGCCAGCAGCCACACTAGCGGTAACACCGGGGAGCTGTTTTTT	CASSHTSGNTGELFF
TRBD2	TRBV5-1	TRBJ2-2	once	TGCGCCAGCAGCTTGGCCCTAGCGGGAGAGAACACCGGGGAGCTGTTTTTT	CASSLALAGENTGELFF
NA	TRBV30	TRBJ1-1	NA	TGTGCCTGGGGCCCGGGGGCGAACACTGAAGCTTTCTTT	CAWGPGANTEAFF
TRBD1	TRBV10-3	TRBJ1-2	NA	TGTGCCATCAGTGATCCAGGACAGGGGGAGGTTGGCTACACCTTC	CAISDPGQGEVGYTF
NA	TRBV28	TRBJ1-1	NA	TGTGCCAGCAGGGAGGGTTTGAGTACTGAAGCTTTCTTT	CASREGLSTEAFF
TRBD1	TRBV12-5	TRBJ1-5	NA	TGTGCTAGTGGTTTGCTCCGACAGGGGGATCAGCCCCAGCATTTT	CASGLLRQGDQPQHF
TRBD1	TRBV28	TRBJ1-2	once	TGTGCCAGCAGGAAAAGGACAGGGGGCCATGGCTACACCTTC	CASRKRTGGHGYTF
NA	TRBV10-2	TRBJ1-1	NA	TGCGCCAGCAGGGACACTGACCCTGAAGCTTTCTTT	CASRDTDPEAFF
NA	TRBV5-1	TRBJ1-2	once	TGCGCCAGCAGCTTGGCCCCCGAAACCCCCTGGGGCTACACCTTC	CASSLAPETPWGYTF
TRBD2	TRBV10-3	TRBJ2-3	NA	TGTGCCATCTGGGAGGGGAGCACAGATACGCAGTATTTT	CAIWEGSTDTQYF
NA	TRBV5-1	TRBJ1-1	NA	TGCGCCAGCAGCTTACAGTATAACACTGAAGCTTTCTTT	CASSLQYNTEAFF
TRBD1	TRBV5-1	TRBJ1-6	NA	TGCGCCAGCAGCAAAGGACAGGGATATTCACCCCTCCACTTT	CASSKGQGYSPLHF
NA	TRBV3-1/TRBV3-2	TRBJ2-5	NA	TGTGCCAGCAGCCCGACACAGGGATTCGAGACCCAGTACTTC	CASSPTQGFETQYF
TRBD2	TRBV2	TRBJ2-1	NA	TGTGCCAGCTGTCACACGGGAGGGGTGAATGAGCAGTTCTTC	CASCHTGGVNEQFF
TRBD1	TRBV6-5	TRBJ1-2	NA	TGTGCCAGGTCGACAGGGAGGTTCTATGGCTACACCTTC	CARSTGRFYGYTF
NA	TRBV20-1	TRBJ2-7	NA	TGCAGTGCTAGTCTCACCTACGAGCAGTACTTC	CSASLTYEQYF
NA	TRBV19	TRBJ1-5	NA	TGTGCCAGTAGTCTAACCGGCAAAGGATTAAATCAGCCCCAGCATTTT	CASSLTGKGLNQPQHF
TRBD1	TRBV15	TRBJ2-7	NA	TGTGCCACCAGCAGAGACAGGGGGCCCTACGAGCAGTACTTC	CATSRDRGPYEQYF
TRBD1	TRBV19	TRBJ1-2	NA	TGTGCCAGTAGATCGACAGGGGGAGCGGGAGGCTACACCTTC	CASRSTGGAGGYTF
TRBD1	TRBV28	TRBJ2-2	NA	TGTGCCAGCACCTCACCCGGGACAGGGCTCACCGGGGAGCTGTTTTTT	CASTSPGTGLTGELFF
NA	TRBV6-6	TRBJ2-1	NA	TGTGCCAGCAGTTTTGACGCCGGGACCGAGTTCTTC	CASSFDAGTEFF
NA	TRBV11-2	TRBJ2-5	NA	TGTGCCAGCAGCTTAGAGGTTAGAGGGACCCAGTACTTC	CASSLEVRGTQYF
TRBD1	TRBV3-1/TRBV3-2	TRBJ1-6	NA	TGTGCCAGCAGGGACAGGGGGACTTCACCCCTCCACTTT	CASRDRGTSPLHF
NA	TRBV5-1	TRBJ1-1	NA	TGCGCCAGCAGTTTTTTGGGGGGGCCCACTGAAGCTTTCTTT	CASSFLGGPTEAFF